This T cell receptor (beta chain) was sequenced during a study of blood T cell repertoires in COVID-19. Looked up from germline, CDR1 is SGDLS and CDR2 is YYNGEE. The CDR3 contains 16 residues. Trimming shortened V by 3 bases and J by 5 bases, and 18 bases separated the two germline ends. Using immunoSEQ multiplex PCR, the repertoire was profiled, and TCRdb retains in-frame clones only, with some absent. The sample includes around 250,000 clones, around 80% of them seen just once. This TCR was recovered from a woman aged 18-29 years with acute or convalescent COVID-19. The V and J genes are TRBV9 and TRBJ2-1, with a tentative D call TRBD1 (5 bases). The sequencing sample was made of peripheral blood. The CDR3 sequence: CASSALRAGHDNEQFF. The DNA of the CDR3 is TGTGCCAGCAGCGCTCTTCGTGCCGGACACGACAATGAGCAGTTCTTC.